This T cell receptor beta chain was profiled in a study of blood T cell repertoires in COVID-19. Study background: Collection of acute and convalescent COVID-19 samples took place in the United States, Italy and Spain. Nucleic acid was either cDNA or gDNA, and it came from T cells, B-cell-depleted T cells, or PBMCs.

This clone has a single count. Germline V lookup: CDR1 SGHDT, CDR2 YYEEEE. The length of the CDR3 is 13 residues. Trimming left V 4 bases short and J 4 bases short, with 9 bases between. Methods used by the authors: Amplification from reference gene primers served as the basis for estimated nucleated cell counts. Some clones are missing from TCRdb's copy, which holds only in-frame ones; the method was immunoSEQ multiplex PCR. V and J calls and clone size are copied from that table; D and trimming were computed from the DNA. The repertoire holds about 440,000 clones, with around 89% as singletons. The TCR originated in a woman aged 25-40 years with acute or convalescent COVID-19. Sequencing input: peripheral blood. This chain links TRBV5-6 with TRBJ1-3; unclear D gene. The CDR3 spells CASSRDPGNTIYF. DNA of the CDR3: TGTGCCAGCAGCCGCGATCCCGGAAACACCATATATTTT.